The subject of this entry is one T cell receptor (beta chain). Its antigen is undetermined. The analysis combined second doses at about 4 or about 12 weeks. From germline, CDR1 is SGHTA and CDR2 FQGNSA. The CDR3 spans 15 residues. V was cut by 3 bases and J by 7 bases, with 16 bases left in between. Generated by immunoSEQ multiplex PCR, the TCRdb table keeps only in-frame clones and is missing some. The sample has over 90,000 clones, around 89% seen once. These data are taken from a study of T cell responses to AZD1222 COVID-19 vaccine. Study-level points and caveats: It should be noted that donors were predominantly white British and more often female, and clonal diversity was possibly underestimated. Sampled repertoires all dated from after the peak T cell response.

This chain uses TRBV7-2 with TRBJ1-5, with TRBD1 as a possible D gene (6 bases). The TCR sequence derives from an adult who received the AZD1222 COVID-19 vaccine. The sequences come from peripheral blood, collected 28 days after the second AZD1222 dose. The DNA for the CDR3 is TGTGCCAGCAGCTTTGTCGGGGGCGCTAGCCAGCCCCAGCATTTT. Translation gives CASSFVGGASQPQHF.